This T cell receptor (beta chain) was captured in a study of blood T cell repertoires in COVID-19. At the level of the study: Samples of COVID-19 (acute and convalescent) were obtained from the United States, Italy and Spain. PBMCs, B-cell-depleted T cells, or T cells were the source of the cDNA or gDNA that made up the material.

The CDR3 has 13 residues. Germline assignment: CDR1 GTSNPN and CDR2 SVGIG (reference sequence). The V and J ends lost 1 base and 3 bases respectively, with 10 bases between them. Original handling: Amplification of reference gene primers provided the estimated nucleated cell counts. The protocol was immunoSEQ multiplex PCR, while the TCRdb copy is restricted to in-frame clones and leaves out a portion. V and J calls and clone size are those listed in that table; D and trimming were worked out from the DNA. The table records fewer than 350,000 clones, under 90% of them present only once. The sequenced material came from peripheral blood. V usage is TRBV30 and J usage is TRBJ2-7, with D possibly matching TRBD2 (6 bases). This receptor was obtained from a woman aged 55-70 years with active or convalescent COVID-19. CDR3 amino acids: CAWSAGVYYEQYF. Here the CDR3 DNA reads TGTGCCTGGAGTGCGGGGGTATACTACGAGCAGTACTTC. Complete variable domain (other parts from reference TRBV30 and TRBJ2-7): SQTIHQWPATLVQPVGSPLSLECTVEGTSNPNLYWYRQAAGRGLQLLFYSVGIGQISSEVPQNLSASRPQDRQFILSSKKLLLSDSGFYLCAWSAGVYYEQYFGPGTRLTVT.